This TCR beta chain is drawn from a study of PD-L1 blockade in urothelial cancer. Time point: peripheral blood 6 weeks after treatment start. Trimming took off 6 bases at V and 5 bases at J, with 16 bases between the two ends. The CDR3 covers 14 residues. CDR1 and CDR2 from the germline V gene are LNHDA and SQIVND (reference sequence). Repertoires were generated with immunoSEQ multiplex PCR, while TCRdb's copy carries only in-frame clones and drops some. The table includes tens of thousands of clones, roughly 86% detected once. The chain links TRBV19 to TRBJ2-5, with a tentative D call TRBD2 (6 bases). This specimen was PBMCs, taken around atezolizumab (anti-PD-L1) treatment. The TCR comes from a man between 60 and 75 years old with urothelial cancer. The CDR3 coding sequence is TGTGCCAGTAGAGAGACGTCTGGGGGGGAGACCCAGTACTTC. Translated, it gives CASRETSGGETQYF.